The rows below give T cell receptor beta chains drawn from one sample of a study of identical twins. TCRdb independently ran MiXCR on the 5' RACE reads; one entry per CDR3 protein. The table lists about 260,000 distinct CDR3 sequences, around 7% of them singletons. This sample also belongs to another study, concerning yellow fever vaccine responses in identical twins.

Material: memory (CD45RO+) T cells sorted from blood. The receptor source for this set is a woman aged 18-29 years in good health. CDR3s include the opening cysteine and the closing phenylalanine or tryptophan. The order of the fields is J gene, D gene, clone size, V gene, CDR3 protein, CDR3 DNA. D genes are given only for firm matches. The listing skips clone size in some rows; elsewhere it reads once, few, many or a size class.

>TRBJ2-3|TRBD2|.|TRBV3-1
CASSRGTSGRRGDTQYF
TGTGCCAGCAGCCGGGGGACTAGCGGGAGGCGCGGAGATACGCAGTATTTT
>TRBJ2-1|TRBD1|few|TRBV25-1
CASSGAGGFNEQFF
TGTGCCAGCAGTGGGGCAGGGGGTTTCAATGAGCAGTTCTTC
>TRBJ2-3|.|.|TRBV20-1
CSARSSGTDTQYF
TGCAGTGCTAGGTCTAGTGGCACAGATACGCAGTATTTT
>TRBJ2-3|TRBD1|.|TRBV28
CASSSTGGARNTQYF
TGTGCCAGCAGTTCAACAGGGGGCGCACGGAATACGCAGTATTTT
>TRBJ2-1|.|many|TRBV12-5
CASGLGASEQFF
TGTGCTAGTGGTTTGGGGGCTAGTGAGCAGTTCTTC
>TRBJ2-4|TRBD1|many|TRBV6-1
CASTRGQAAKNIQYF
TGTGCCAGCACCAGGGGGCAAGCGGCCAAAAACATTCAGTACTTC
>TRBJ2-7|.|few|TRBV4-1
CASSQGLGEQYF
TGCGCCAGCAGCCAAGGTCTTGGCGAGCAGTACTTC
>TRBJ2-1|TRBD2|many|TRBV3-1
CASSQVSSGHYNEQFF
TGTGCCAGCAGCCAAGTATCTAGCGGGCACTACAATGAGCAGTTCTTC
>TRBJ1-2|.|many|TRBV4-1
CASSQDSKYGYTF
TGCGCCAGCAGCCAGGACAGTAAATATGGCTACACCTTC
>TRBJ2-1|TRBD2|many|TRBV3-1
CASSQEVRGRQFF
TGTGCCAGCAGCCAAGAAGTTCGCGGGAGGCAGTTCTTC
>TRBJ1-5|TRBD1|many|TRBV6-1
CASSQTGGFNQPQHF
TGTGCCAGCAGTCAGACAGGGGGCTTCAATCAGCCCCAGCATTTT
>TRBJ2-7|.|few|TRBV6-4
CASSDQGSEQYF
TGTGCCAGCAGTGACCAGGGAAGCGAGCAGTACTTC
>TRBJ2-2|TRBD1|few|TRBV2
CASSPRQGAATGELFF
TGTGCCAGCAGTCCGAGACAGGGGGCGGCCACCGGGGAGCTGTTTTTT
>TRBJ2-1|TRBD1|many|TRBV5-8
CASSRTGTGTYNEQFF
TGTGCCAGCAGCCGAACCGGGACAGGGACCTACAATGAGCAGTTCTTC
>TRBJ2-7|TRBD1|.|TRBV11-2
CASSFDRGSSEQYF
TGTGCCAGCAGCTTTGACAGGGGATCGTCCGAGCAGTACTTC
>TRBJ2-1|TRBD2|few|TRBV5-5
CASSLIAGGLNEQFF
TGTGCCAGCAGCTTAATAGCGGGAGGGCTCAATGAGCAGTTCTTC
>TRBJ1-3|.|.|TRBV12-3/TRBV12-4
CASSLVIGSNGNTIYF
TGTGCCAGCAGTTTGGTTATAGGGTCGAATGGAAACACCATATATTTT
>TRBJ2-5|.|few|TRBV19
CASSGGGRWETQYF
TGTGCCAGTAGTGGTGGTGGAAGGTGGGAGACCCAGTACTTC
>TRBJ2-2|TRBD1|many|TRBV20-1
CSARDRVTGELFF
TGCAGTGCTCGGGACAGGGTGACCGGGGAGCTGTTTTTT
>TRBJ1-5|.|many|TRBV12-3/TRBV12-4
CASSPKGFNQPQHF
TGTGCCAGCAGCCCCAAGGGGTTTAATCAGCCCCAGCATTTT
>TRBJ2-2|.|.|TRBV18
CASSPSDSGAGELFF
TGTGCCAGCTCACCCTCAGACAGTGGCGCCGGGGAGCTGTTTTTT
>TRBJ2-1|.|few|TRBV29-1
CSPGQNNEQFF
TGCAGCCCCGGACAGAACAATGAGCAGTTCTTC
>TRBJ2-1|.|.|TRBV7-9
CASSPGATSSNEQFF
TGTGCCAGCAGCCCCGGCGCGACTTCGTCCAATGAGCAGTTCTTC
>TRBJ2-1|TRBD2|few|TRBV7-2
CASSAGLGLNEQFF
TGTGCCAGCAGTGCGGGACTAGGACTCAATGAGCAGTTCTTC
>TRBJ1-1|.|few|TRBV6-1
CASNAPGPEAFF
TGTGCCAGCAACGCCCCGGGTCCTGAAGCTTTCTTT
>TRBJ2-1|TRBD1|.|TRBV16
CASSDGTVNEQFF
TGTGCCAGCAGCGATGGGACAGTAAATGAGCAGTTCTTC
>TRBJ2-1|.|.|TRBV6-2/TRBV6-3
CASSWAGRQFF
TGTGCCAGCAGTTGGGCAGGTAGGCAGTTCTTC
>TRBJ2-3|.|few|TRBV6-1
CATAYSHSTDTQYF
TGTGCCACTGCCTACAGTCATAGCACAGATACGCAGTATTTT
>TRBJ1-2|.|.|TRBV12-3/TRBV12-4
CASSFGRRTVNYGYTF
TGTGCCAGCAGTTTTGGGAGAAGGACTGTAAACTATGGCTACACCTTC
>TRBJ2-1|.|few|TRBV7-9
CASTIGNEQFF
TGTGCCAGCACCATCGGTAATGAGCAGTTCTTC
>TRBJ2-1|TRBD2|many|TRBV24-1
CATSVSLAGPNEQFF
TGTGCCACCAGTGTTTCACTAGCGGGACCAAATGAGCAGTTCTTC
>TRBJ1-1|.|many|TRBV6-5
CASSYRGSLNTEAFF
TGTGCCAGCAGTTATCGGGGGAGTTTGAACACTGAAGCTTTCTTT
>TRBJ2-1|TRBD2|many|TRBV6-4
CASSDRAGDSYNEQFF
TGTGCCAGCAGTGACAGAGCGGGAGACTCCTACAATGAGCAGTTCTTC
>TRBJ1-4|.|.|TRBV7-9
CASSLDGGTNEKLFF
TGTGCCAGCAGCTTAGATGGGGGCACTAATGAAAAACTGTTTTTT
>TRBJ2-7|TRBD2|many|TRBV27
CASSFSYSGGYEQYF
TGTGCCAGCAGTTTCTCGTACAGCGGGGGATACGAGCAGTACTTC
>TRBJ2-1|.|many|TRBV10-3
CAISERGDSYNEQFF
TGTGCCATCAGTGAGAGGGGGGATTCCTACAATGAGCAGTTCTTC
>TRBJ2-5|.|many|TRBV13
CASSVAPETQYF
TGTGCCAGCAGCGTCGCCCCGGAGACCCAGTACTTC
>TRBJ1-1|.|many|TRBV20-1
CSARDPRDCTEAFF
TGCAGTGCTAGAGATCCCAGGGATTGCACTGAAGCTTTCTTT
>TRBJ2-1|.|.|TRBV6-2/TRBV6-3
CASSLGGASGEQFF
TGTGCCAGCAGTCTAGGGGGGGCTAGCGGAGAGCAGTTCTTC
>TRBJ2-3|.|.|TRBV7-8
CASTWPSTDTQYF
TGTGCCAGCACCTGGCCCAGCACAGATACGCAGTATTTT
>TRBJ1-1|.|many|TRBV29-1
CSVTAGTVDTEAFF
TGCAGCGTCACGGCCGGGACGGTGGACACTGAAGCTTTCTTT
>TRBJ2-3|.|few|TRBV6-1
CASSERGDPDTQYF
TGTGCCAGCAGTGAAAGAGGGGATCCAGATACGCAGTATTTT
>TRBJ2-2|TRBD2|many|TRBV12-3/TRBV12-4
CASSPPGTSSGELFF
TGTGCCAGCAGTCCCCCCGGGACTAGCTCCGGGGAGCTGTTTTTT
>TRBJ2-6|.|.|TRBV7-6
CASSAPGGSWGANVLTF
TGTGCCAGCAGCGCCCCTGGGGGGAGCTGGGGGGCCAACGTCCTGACTTTC
>TRBJ2-3|.|few|TRBV12-3/TRBV12-4
CASSQKLNTQYF
TGTGCCAGCAGCCAGAAGCTGAATACGCAGTATTTT
>TRBJ2-3|TRBD2|few|TRBV7-7
CASSPGTSNLPDTQYF
TGTGCCAGCAGCCCCGGGACTAGCAATTTACCAGATACGCAGTATTTT
>TRBJ2-5|TRBD1|few|TRBV20-1
CSAITGGQETQYF
TGCAGTGCTATCACAGGGGGCCAAGAGACCCAGTACTTC
>TRBJ1-2|.|.|TRBV20-1
CSVQTRVNYGYTF
TGCAGTGTTCAGACCAGGGTTAACTATGGCTACACCTTC
>TRBJ2-2|.|.|TRBV4-2
CASSQEGGFGELFF
TGTGCCAGCAGCCAAGAAGGCGGGTTTGGGGAGCTGTTTTTT
>TRBJ2-7|TRBD2|.|TRBV2
CASSRAGGAGEQYF
TGTGCCAGCAGCCGAGCGGGAGGGGCGGGCGAGCAGTACTTC
>TRBJ2-1|TRBD2|many|TRBV5-1
CASSLGGLAGDNEQFF
TGCGCCAGCAGCTTGGGTGGACTAGCGGGAGACAATGAGCAGTTCTTC
>TRBJ2-2|TRBD2|once|TRBV24-1
CATRPAGETGELFF
TGTGCCACCAGGCCAGCGGGAGAAACCGGGGAGCTGTTTTTT
>TRBJ2-3|.|.|TRBV12-3/TRBV12-4
CASSLWLTGTTSTDTQYF
TGTGCCAGCAGCCTATGGCTGACAGGCACAACTAGCACAGATACGCAGTATTTT
>TRBJ1-3|.|.|TRBV28
CASTTARSSGNTIYF
TGTGCCAGCACCACCGCCAGGAGCTCTGGAAACACCATATATTTT
>TRBJ2-5|.|.|TRBV28
CASAFRGPQETQYF
TGTGCCAGCGCGTTCCGAGGGCCTCAAGAGACCCAGTACTTC